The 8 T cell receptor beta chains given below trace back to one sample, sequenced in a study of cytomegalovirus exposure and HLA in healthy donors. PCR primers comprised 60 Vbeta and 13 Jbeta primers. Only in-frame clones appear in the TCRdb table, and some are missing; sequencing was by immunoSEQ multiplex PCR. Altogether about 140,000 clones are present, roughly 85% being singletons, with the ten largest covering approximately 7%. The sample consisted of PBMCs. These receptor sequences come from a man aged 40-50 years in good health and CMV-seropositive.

CDR3 nucleotides: TGTGCCAGCAGCAAAGCAGGGGGGGGCACAGATACGCAGTATTTT. Translating it yields CASSKAGGGTDTQYF. V and J are TRBV21-1 and TRBJ2-3; TRBD2, the table's D call, lacks a check against the DNA. TRBV21-1 is a pseudogene segment. This CDR3 is built from 15 residues.

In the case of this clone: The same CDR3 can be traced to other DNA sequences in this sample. CDR3 DNA: TGTGCCGCTGCCCCTAGCTCCTACAATGAGCAGTTCTTC. This translates into CAAAPSSYNEQFF. This rearrangement joins TRBV19 to TRBJ2-1; D is undetermined. The CDR3 totals 13 residues. V gave up 11 bases and J gave up 0 bases, with 11 bases separating them. Germline V gives CDR1 LNHDA, CDR2 SQIVND (reference sequence).

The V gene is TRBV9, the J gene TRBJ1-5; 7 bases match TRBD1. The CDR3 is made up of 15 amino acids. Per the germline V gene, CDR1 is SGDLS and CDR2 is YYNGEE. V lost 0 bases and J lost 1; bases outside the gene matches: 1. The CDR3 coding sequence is TGTGCCAGCAGCGTAGCAGGGGGGAGCAATCAGCCCCAGCATTTT. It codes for CASSVAGGSNQPQHF.

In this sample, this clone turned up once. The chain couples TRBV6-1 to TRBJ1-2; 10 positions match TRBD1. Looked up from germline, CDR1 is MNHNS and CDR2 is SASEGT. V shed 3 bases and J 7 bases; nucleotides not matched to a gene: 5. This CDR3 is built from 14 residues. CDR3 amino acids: CASSDWDRGGGYTF. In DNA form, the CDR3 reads TGTGCCAGCAGTGACTGGGACAGGGGCGGTGGCTACACCTTC.

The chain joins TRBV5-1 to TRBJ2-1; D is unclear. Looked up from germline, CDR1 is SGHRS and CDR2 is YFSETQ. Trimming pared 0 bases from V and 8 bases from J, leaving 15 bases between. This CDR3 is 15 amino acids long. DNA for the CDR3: TGCGCCAGCAGCTTGGTGAGTCTCGAAAGCGATGAGCAGTTCTTC. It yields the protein CASSLVSLESDEQFF.

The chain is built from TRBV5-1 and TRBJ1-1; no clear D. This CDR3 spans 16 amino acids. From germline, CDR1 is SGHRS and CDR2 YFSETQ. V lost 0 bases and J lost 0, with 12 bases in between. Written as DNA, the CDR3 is TGCGCCAGCAGCTTGGTTATGCACAGCTTGAACACTGAAGCTTTCTTT. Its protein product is CASSLVMHSLNTEAFF.

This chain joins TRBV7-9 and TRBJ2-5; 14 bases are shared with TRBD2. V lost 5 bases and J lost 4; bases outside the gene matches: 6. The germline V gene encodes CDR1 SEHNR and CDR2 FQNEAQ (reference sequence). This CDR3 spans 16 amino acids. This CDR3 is CASSTGLAGVGETQYF. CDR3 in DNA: TGTGCCAGCAGCACGGGACTAGCGGGAGTTGGAGAGACCCAGTACTTC.

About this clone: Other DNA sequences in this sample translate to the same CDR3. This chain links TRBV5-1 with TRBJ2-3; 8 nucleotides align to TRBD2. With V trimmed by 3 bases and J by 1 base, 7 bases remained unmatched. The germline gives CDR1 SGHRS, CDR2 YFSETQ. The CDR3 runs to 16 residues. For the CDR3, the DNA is TGCGCCAGCAGCTCAGGACTAGCACTTCGCACAGATACGCAGTATTTT. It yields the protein CASSSGLALRTDTQYF.